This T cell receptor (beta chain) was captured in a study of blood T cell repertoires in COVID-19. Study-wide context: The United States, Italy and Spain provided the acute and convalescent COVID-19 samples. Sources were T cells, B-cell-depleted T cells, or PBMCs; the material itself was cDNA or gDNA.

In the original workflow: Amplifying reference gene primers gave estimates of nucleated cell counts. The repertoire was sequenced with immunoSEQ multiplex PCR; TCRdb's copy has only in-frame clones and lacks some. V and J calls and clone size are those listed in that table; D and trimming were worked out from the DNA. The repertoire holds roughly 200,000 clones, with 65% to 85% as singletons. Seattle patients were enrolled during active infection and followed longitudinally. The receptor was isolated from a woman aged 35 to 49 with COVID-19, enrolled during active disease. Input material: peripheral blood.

The CDR3, as DNA: TGTGCCAGCAGCATATCGCCAGCTATGGCGGAAAACACTGAAGCTTTCTTT. It is translated as CASSISPAMAENTEAFF. The chain joins TRBV9 to TRBJ1-1, with no clear D. This CDR3 is built from 17 residues. Germline CDR1 is SGDLS and CDR2 is YYNGEE. V dropped 4 bases and J dropped 2 bases, with 21 bases sitting between them.